The source of this TCR beta chain is a study of cytomegalovirus exposure and HLA in healthy donors. Primers included in the PCR were 60 Vbeta and 13 Jbeta primers. The data were produced by immunoSEQ multiplex PCR, yet TCRdb's version contains in-frame clones alone and is incomplete. The sample shows 90,000 to 140,000 clones, around 63% of them seen only once. Study-wide results and limits: Differences between HLA loci emerged in a later analysis of TCR association rates, with DRB1 most and HLA-C fewest.

Donors in the study were healthy people who gave bone marrow. Concerning this clone itself: The antigen is undetermined.

The ends were cut back, 2 bases at V and 4 bases at J, with 12 bases in the middle. Germline V CDR1 and CDR2: SGHTA, FQGTGA. The CDR3 covers 16 residues. The clonotype was recovered from a man aged 25-45 years in good health and CMV-seronegative. Specimen: PBMCs. The J gene is TRBJ2-6, the V gene TRBV7-3; D possibly corresponds to TRBD1 (6 bases). The CDR3 DNA reads TGTGCCAGCAGCTTACGAAACAGGGACGGGGCCAACGTCCTGACTTTC. Its translation: CASSLRNRDGANVLTF.